The source of this T cell receptor beta chain is a study of T cell responses to AZD1222 COVID-19 vaccine. Study summary: Pooled in the analysis were second doses at about 4 or about 12 weeks.

The CDR3 totals 14 residues. Germline assignment: CDR1 GTSNPN and CDR2 SVGIG (reference sequence). The V end lost 4 bases, the J end lost 7 bases, and 14 bases lay between the germline ends. Concerning this clone itself: Its target is unknown.

Whole-study results and caveats: Most donors were white British, females outnumbered males, and clonal diversity was possibly underestimated. Spike-wide vaccine-associated CD4 TCRs dominated at 160-218 and 743-854. It was only a handful of AZD1222 recipients who were seropositive at baseline.

Profiled with immunoSEQ multiplex PCR; TCRdb holds only in-frame clones, not every one. The table includes about 120,000 clones, around 85% detected once. This sequence originates from an adult in good health. The material was peripheral blood, obtained on day 0 of AZD1222 vaccination. The chain uses TRBV30 and TRBJ1-6, with a tentative D call TRBD1 (5 bases). CDR3 bases: TGTGCCTGGACTAGAGATGCAGGGAATTCACCCCTCCACTTT. Its translation is CAWTRDAGNSPLHF.